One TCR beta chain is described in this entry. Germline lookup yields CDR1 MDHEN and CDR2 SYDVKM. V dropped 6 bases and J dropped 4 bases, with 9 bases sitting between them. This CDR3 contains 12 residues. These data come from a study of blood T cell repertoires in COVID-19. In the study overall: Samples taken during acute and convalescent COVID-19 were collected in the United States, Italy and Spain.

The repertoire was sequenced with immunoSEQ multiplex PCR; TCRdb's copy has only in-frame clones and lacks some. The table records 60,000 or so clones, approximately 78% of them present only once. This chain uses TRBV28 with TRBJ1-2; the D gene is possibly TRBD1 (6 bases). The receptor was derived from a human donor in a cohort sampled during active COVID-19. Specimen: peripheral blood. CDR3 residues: CASSSQGYGYTF. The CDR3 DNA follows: TGTGCCAGCAGCTCACAGGGCTATGGCTACACCTTC.